This TCR beta chain comes out of a study of CD8+ T cells in alopecia areata. RNA, once extracted, was reverse transcribed into cDNA for use as the sequencing template. Profiled with immunoSEQ multiplex PCR; TCRdb holds only in-frame clones, not every one. Here the sample spans about 20,000 clones, approximately 59% being singletons. CD25+CD127- cells were sorted from CD4+ cells in a few patients. Study-wide results and limits: Mice showed TCR sharing more clearly than patients did, possibly owing to HLA. Scalp lesions, especially in alopecia totalis/universalis, had higher clonality than normal scalp.

To note about this clone: Its antigen is currently unknown.

The germline CDR1 and CDR2 sequences are SNHLY and FYNNEI. J lost 7 bases, V lost 6 bases, and 7 bases had no gene match. The CDR3 has 14 amino acids. Sequencing input: CD4+ Tregs sorted from blood. This TCR was recovered from a human donor with alopecia areata. This chain joins TRBV2 and TRBJ2-1; 9 positions match TRBD1. CDR3 nucleotide sequence: TGTGCCAGCAGCTGGACAGGGGCGGGAAATGAGCAGTTCTTC. Translated: CASSWTGAGNEQFF.